This TCR beta chain was identified during a study of cytomegalovirus exposure and HLA in healthy donors. Study findings and constraints: In a later analysis, compared with equally common non-associated chains, HLA-associated beta chains were more expanded. Published work reported that the classifier diagnosed cytomegalovirus status with high specificity and sensitivity. Links to common viral pathogens appeared, in a later analysis, for several of the most significant clusters. With later analysis, a missense DCLRE1C variant became linked to TCR beta V- and J-gene trimming.

The PCR used 60 Vbeta and 13 Jbeta primers. Only in-frame clones appear in the TCRdb table, and some are missing; sequencing was by immunoSEQ multiplex PCR. The sample comprises roughly 150,000 clones, 65% to 85% of which are singletons, and 7% rests with the top ten. Deletions cut 5 bases from V and 10 bases from J, with 24 bases between. The CDR3 is made up of 16 amino acids. CDR1 and CDR2 from the germline V gene are SGHTA and FQGTGA. This clone has more than one count but fewer than ten. Its matching antigen is unknown. The source of this sequence is a man aged 30 to 45 in good health and CMV-seronegative. Sequencing input: PBMCs. The chain has TRBV7-3 and TRBJ2-1, with a weak D call TRBD2 (7 bases). This CDR3 reads CASSPGRGGPGGEQFF. In DNA, the CDR3 is TGTGCCAGCAGCCCGGGGAGGGGGGGCCCGGGCGGGGAGCAGTTCTTC.